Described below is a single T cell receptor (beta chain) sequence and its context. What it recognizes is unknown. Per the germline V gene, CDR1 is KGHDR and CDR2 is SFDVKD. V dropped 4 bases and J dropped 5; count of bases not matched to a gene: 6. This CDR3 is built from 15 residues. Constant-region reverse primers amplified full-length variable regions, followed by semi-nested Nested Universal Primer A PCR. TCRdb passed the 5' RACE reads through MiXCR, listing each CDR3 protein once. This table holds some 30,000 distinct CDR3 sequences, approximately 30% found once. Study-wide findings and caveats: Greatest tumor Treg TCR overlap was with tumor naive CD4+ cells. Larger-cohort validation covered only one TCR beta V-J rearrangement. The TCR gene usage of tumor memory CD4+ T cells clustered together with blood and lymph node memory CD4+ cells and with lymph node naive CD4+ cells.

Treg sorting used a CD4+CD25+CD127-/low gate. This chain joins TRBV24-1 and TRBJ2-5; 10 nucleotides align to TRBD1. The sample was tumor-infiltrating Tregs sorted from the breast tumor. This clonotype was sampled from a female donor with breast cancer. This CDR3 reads CATSDSGQGMETQYF. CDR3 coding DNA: TGTGCCACCAGTGACTCGGGACAGGGGATGGAGACCCAGTACTTC.